This TCR beta chain derives from a study of blood T cell repertoires in COVID-19. Background on the study: The samples span acute and convalescent COVID-19 from the United States, Italy and Spain. PBMCs, B-cell-depleted T cells, or T cells were the source of the cDNA or gDNA that made up the material.

Assay: immunoSEQ multiplex PCR; the TCRdb copy retains only in-frame clones and omits some. The repertoire holds 66,000 or so clones, with about 82% as singletons. V lost 6 bases to trimming and J lost 9 bases; unmatched junction nucleotides: 6. The CDR3 has 14 residues. Germline CDR1 and CDR2: MGHDK and SYGVNS. Sequenced material: peripheral blood. The V gene is TRBV25-1, the J gene TRBJ1-6; 9 nucleotides match TRBD1. The receptor comes from a middle-aged man with active COVID-19. CDR3 coding DNA: TGTGCCAGCAGAGAGACAGGGGGGGCTTCACCCCTCCACTTT. Translating gives CASRETGGASPLHF.